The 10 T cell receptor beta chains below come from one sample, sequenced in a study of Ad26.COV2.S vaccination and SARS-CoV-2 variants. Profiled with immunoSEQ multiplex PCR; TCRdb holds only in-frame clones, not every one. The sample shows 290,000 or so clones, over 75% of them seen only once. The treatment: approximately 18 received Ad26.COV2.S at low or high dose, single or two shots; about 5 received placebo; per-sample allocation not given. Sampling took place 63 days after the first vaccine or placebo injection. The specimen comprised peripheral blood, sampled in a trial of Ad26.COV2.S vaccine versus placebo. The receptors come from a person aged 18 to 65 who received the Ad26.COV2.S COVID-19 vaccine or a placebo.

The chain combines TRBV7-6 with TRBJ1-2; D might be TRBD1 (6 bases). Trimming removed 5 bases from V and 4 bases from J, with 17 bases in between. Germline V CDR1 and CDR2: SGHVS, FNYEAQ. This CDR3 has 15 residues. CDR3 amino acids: CASSQGGGRGYGYTF. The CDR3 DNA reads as TGTGCCAGCAGCCAAGGGGGGGGGCGAGGCTATGGCTACACCTTC.

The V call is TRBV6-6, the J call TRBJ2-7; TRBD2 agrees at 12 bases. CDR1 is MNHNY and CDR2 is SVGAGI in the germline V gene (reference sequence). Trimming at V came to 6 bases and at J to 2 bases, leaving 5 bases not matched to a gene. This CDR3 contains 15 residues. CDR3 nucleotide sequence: TGTGCCAGCAGGTCGACTAGCGGGGGCACCTACGAGCAGTACTTC. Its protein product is CASRSTSGGTYEQYF.

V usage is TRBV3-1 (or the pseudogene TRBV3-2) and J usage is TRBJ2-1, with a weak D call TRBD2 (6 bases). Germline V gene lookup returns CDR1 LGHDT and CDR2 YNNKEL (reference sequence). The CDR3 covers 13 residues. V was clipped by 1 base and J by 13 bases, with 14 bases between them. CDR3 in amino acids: CASSQVARDLQFF. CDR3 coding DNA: TGTGCCAGCAGCCAAGTTGCCCGGGACTTACAGTTCTTC.

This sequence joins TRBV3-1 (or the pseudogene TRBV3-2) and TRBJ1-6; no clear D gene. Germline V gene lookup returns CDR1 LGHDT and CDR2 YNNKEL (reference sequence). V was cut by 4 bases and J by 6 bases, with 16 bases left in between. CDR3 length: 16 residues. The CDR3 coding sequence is TGTGCCAGCAGCCTCAGTCTCCCCAGCCTTAATTCACCCCTCCACTTT. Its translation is CASSLSLPSLNSPLHF.

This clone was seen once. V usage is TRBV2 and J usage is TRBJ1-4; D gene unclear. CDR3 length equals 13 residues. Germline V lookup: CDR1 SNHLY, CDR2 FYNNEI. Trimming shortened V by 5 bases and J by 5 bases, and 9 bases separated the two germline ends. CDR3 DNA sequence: TGTGCCAGCAGTACGAATCGGAATGAAAAACTGTTTTTT. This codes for CASSTNRNEKLFF. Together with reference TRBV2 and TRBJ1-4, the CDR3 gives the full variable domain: EPEVTQTPSHQVTQMGQEVILRCVPISNHLYFYWYRQILGQKVEFLVSFYNNEISEKSEIFDDQFSVERPDGSNFTLKIRSTKLEDSAMYFCASSTNRNEKLFFGSGTQLSVL.

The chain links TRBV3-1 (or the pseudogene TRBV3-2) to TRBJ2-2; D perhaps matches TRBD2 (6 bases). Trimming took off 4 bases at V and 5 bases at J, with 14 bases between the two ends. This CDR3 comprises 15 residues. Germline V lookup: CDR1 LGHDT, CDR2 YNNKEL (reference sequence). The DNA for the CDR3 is TGTGCCAGCAGCCCCATCGGGGGAGCGACCGGGGAGCTGTTTTTT. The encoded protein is CASSPIGGATGELFF.

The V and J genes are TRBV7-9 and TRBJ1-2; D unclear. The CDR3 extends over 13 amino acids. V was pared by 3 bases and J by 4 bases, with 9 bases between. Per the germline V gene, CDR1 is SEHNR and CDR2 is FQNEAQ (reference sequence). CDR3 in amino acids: CASSFPHFYGYTF. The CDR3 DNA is TGTGCCAGCAGCTTTCCACATTTCTATGGCTACACCTTC.

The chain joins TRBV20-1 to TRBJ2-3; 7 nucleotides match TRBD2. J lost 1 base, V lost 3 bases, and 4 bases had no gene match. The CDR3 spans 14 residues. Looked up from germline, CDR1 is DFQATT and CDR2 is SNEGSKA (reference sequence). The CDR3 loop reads CSASSRGGTDTQYF. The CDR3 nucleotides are TGCAGTGCTAGTTCCCGGGGGGGCACAGATACGCAGTATTTT.

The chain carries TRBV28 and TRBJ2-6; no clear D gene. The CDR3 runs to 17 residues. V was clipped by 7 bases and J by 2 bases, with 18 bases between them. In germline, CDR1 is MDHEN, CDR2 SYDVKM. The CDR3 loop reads CASTPKGNPPGANVLTF. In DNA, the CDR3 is TGTGCCAGCACCCCGAAGGGCAATCCGCCTGGGGCCAACGTCCTGACTTTC.

CDR3 sequence reads: CASSIEGISFGYTF. The CDR3 DNA reads TGTGCCAGTAGTATCGAGGGGATCTCCTTTGGCTACACCTTC. The chain combines TRBV19 with TRBJ1-2; possible D gene TRBD1, 5 bases. This CDR3 has 14 residues. Germline values: CDR1 LNHDA, CDR2 SQIVND (reference sequence). Trimming stripped 3 bases from V and 7 bases from J, with 15 bases between. Combining the CDR3 with reference TRBV19 and TRBJ1-2 gives the whole variable domain DGGITQSPKYLFRKEGQNVTLSCEQNLNHDAMYWYRQDPGQGLRLIYYSQIVNDFQKGDIAEGYSVSREKKESFPLTVTSAQKNPTAFYLCASSIEGISFGYTFGSGTRLTVV.